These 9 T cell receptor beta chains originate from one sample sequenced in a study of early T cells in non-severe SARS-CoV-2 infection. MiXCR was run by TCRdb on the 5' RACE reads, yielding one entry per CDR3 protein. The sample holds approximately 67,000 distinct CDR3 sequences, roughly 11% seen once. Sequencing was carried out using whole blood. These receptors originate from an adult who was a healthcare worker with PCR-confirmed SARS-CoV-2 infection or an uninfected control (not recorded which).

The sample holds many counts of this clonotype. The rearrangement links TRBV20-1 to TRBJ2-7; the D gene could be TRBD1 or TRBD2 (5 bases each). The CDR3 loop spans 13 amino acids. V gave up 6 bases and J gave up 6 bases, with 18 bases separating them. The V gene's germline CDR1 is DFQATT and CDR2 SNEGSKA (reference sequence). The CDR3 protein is CSARGALGVEQYF. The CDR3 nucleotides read TGCAGTGCCCGAGGGGCTCTCGGGGTCGAGCAGTACTTC.

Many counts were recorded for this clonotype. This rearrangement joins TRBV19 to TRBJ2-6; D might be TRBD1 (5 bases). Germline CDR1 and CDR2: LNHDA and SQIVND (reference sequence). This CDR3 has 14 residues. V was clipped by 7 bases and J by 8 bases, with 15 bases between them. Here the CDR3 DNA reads TGTGCCAGTACCCCGTTGAAGGGGTCCAACGTCCTGACTTTC. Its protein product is CASTPLKGSNVLTF.

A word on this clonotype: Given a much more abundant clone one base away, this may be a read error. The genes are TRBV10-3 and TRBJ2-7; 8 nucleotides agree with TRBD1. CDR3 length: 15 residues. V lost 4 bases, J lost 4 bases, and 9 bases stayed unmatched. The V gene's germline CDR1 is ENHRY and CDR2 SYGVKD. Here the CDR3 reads CAISGGRDRSYEQYF. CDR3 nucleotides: TGTGCCATCAGTGGTGGGCGGGACAGGAGTTACGAGCAGTACTTC.

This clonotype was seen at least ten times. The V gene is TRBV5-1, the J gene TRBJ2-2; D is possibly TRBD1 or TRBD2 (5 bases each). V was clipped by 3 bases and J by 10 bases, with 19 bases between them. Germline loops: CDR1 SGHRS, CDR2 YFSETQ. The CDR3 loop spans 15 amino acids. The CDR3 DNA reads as TGCGCCAGCAGCTCAGGCGCCCTAGGGACCACGGAGCTGTTTTTT. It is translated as CASSSGALGTTELFF. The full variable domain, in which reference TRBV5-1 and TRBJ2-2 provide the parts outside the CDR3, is KAGVTQTPRYLIKTRGQQVTLSCSPISGHRSVSWYQQTPGQGLQFLFEYFSETQRNKGNFPGRFSGRQFSNSRSEMNVSTLELGDSALYLCASSSGALGTTELFFGEGSRLTVL.

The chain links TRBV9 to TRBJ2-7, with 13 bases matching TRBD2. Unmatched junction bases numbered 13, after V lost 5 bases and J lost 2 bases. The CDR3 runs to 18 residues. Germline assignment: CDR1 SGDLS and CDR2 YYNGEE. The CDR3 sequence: CASSLPGLAGRRAYEQYF. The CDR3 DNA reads TGTGCCAGCAGTCTACCGGGACTAGCGGGGAGAAGAGCCTACGAGCAGTACTTC.

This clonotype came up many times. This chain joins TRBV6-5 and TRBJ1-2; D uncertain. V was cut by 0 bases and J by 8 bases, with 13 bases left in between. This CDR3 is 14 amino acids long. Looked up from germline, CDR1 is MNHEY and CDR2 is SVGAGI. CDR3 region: CASSYSDLGGGYTF. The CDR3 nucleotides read TGTGCCAGCAGTTACTCCGACCTTGGCGGCGGCTACACCTTC.

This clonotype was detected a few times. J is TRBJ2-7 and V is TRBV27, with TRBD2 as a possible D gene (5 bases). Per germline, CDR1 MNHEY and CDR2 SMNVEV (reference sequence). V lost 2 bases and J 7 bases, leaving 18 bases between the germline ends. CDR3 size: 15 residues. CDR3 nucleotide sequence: TGTGCCAGCAGTTTAAACGCGGGTCCCAAGACTGAGCAGTACTTC. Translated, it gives CASSLNAGPKTEQYF.

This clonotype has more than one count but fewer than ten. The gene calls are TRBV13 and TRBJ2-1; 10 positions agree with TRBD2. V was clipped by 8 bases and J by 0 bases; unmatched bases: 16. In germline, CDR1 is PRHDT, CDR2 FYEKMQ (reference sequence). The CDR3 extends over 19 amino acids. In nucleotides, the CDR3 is TGTGCCAGCGGAAGCCGGACTAGCGGAGGGGCCAGCTCCTACAATGAGCAGTTCTTC. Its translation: CASGSRTSGGASSYNEQFF.

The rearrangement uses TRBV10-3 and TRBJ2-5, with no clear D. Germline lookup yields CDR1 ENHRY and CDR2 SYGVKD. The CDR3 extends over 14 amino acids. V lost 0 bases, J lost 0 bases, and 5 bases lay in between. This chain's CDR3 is CAISESPNQETQYF. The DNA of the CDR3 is TGTGCCATCAGTGAGTCACCCAACCAAGAGACCCAGTACTTC.